Below are 16 T cell receptor beta chains sequenced from a single sample in a study of T cell responses to AZD1222 COVID-19 vaccine. The method was immunoSEQ multiplex PCR; TCRdb's version includes in-frame clones alone and lacks a portion of them. Here the sample spans roughly 190,000 clones, about nine tenths being singletons. The starting material was peripheral blood, obtained on day 0 of AZD1222 vaccination. Receptors originate from an adult in good health.

The chain links TRBV27 to TRBJ1-4; D perhaps matches TRBD1 (6 bases). V was pared by 2 bases and J by 4 bases, with 8 bases between. CDR1 and CDR2 from the germline V gene are MNHEY and SMNVEV (reference sequence). The CDR3 totals 14 residues. For the CDR3, the DNA is TGTGCCAGCAGTTTACAACAGGGTAATGAAAAACTGTTTTTT. Protein: CASSLQQGNEKLFF.

This rearrangement joins TRBV19 to TRBJ1-5; D uncertain. CDR1 is LNHDA and CDR2 is SQIVND in the germline V gene (reference sequence). Trimming left V 9 bases short and J 0 bases short, with 9 bases between. CDR3 length: 13 amino acids. This chain's CDR3 is CASAAYSNQPQHF. CDR3 coding DNA: TGTGCCAGCGCCGCCTATAGCAATCAGCCCCAGCATTTT.

The chain links TRBV7-2 to TRBJ1-2; D is uncertain. The CDR3 length is 15 residues. Trimming removed 1 base from V and 3 bases from J, with 12 bases in between. Germline V gene lookup returns CDR1 SGHTA and CDR2 FQGNSA. The CDR3 spells CASSLVLGGDYGYTF. The CDR3 DNA reads TGTGCCAGCAGCTTAGTTTTGGGTGGGGACTATGGCTACACCTTC. Together with reference TRBV7-2 and TRBJ1-2, the CDR3 gives the full variable domain: GAGVSQSPSNKVTEKGKDVELRCDPISGHTALYWYRQSLGQGLEFLIYFQGNSAPDKSGLPSDRFSAERTGGSVSTLTIQRTQQEDSAVYLCASSLVLGGDYGYTFGSGTRLTVV.

The rearrangement uses TRBV4-3 and TRBJ1-3; possibly TRBD1 for D (5 bases). CDR3 size: 16 residues. V lost 1 base and J lost 4, with 14 bases in between. Looked up from germline, CDR1 is LGHNA and CDR2 is YSLEER. The CDR3 region is CASSQVVGAKGNTIYF. DNA of the CDR3: TGCGCCAGCAGCCAAGTCGTAGGGGCAAAAGGAAACACCATATATTTT.

The gene calls are TRBV19 and TRBJ2-5, with D perhaps TRBD1 (6 bases). This CDR3 contains 13 residues. Deletions cut 3 bases from V and 4 bases from J, with 9 bases between. The germline V gene encodes CDR1 LNHDA and CDR2 SQIVND (reference sequence). DNA of the CDR3: TGTGCCAGTAGTATCCCAGGGGCAGAGACCCAGTACTTC. It specifies CASSIPGAETQYF. The full variable domain, rest sourced from reference TRBV19 and TRBJ2-5, is DGGITQSPKYLFRKEGQNVTLSCEQNLNHDAMYWYRQDPGQGLRLIYYSQIVNDFQKGDIAEGYSVSREKKESFPLTVTSAQKNPTAFYLCASSIPGAETQYFGPGTRLLVL.

The chain recombines TRBV6-2 or TRBV6-3 with TRBJ1-5, with 9 bases lining up with TRBD1. V trimming: 2 bases; J trimming: 7 bases; junction bases outside the gene matches: 6. Looked up from germline, CDR1 is MNHEY and CDR2 is SVGEGT. The CDR3 is 15 amino acids. In DNA form, the CDR3 reads TGTGCCAGCAGTTACACGGGACAGGGAAAGCAGCCCCAGCATTTT. Residues: CASSYTGQGKQPQHF.

The chain recombines TRBV5-8 with TRBJ1-5; 7 nucleotides align to TRBD1. V dropped 4 bases and J dropped 1; count of bases not matched to a gene: 8. This CDR3 has 16 amino acids. Per the germline V gene, CDR1 is SGHTS and CDR2 is YDEGEE. The CDR3 region has the DNA TGTGCCAGCAGCCAGGGGACAGACTTAAGCAATCAGCCCCAGCATTTT. This codes for CASSQGTDLSNQPQHF. The variable domain in full, with the rest retrieved from reference TRBV5-8 and TRBJ1-5, is EAGVTQSPTHLIKTRGQQATLRCSPISGHTSVYWYQQALGLGLQFLLWYDEGEERNRGNFPPRFSGRQFPNYSSELNVNALELEDSALYLCASSQGTDLSNQPQHFGDGTRLSIL.

This clone was counted once. J is TRBJ1-6 and V is TRBV4-1; D not certain. Trimming removed 1 base at V and 8 bases at J, with 18 bases between. The CDR3 totals 17 residues. Germline CDR1 reads MGHRA; CDR2 reads YSYEKL. Here the CDR3 DNA reads TGCGCCAGCAGCCAAGGTTTCTCGGCCGCCCGATATTCACCCCTCCACTTT. Translation: CASSQGFSAARYSPLHF.

The chain carries TRBV3-1 (or the pseudogene TRBV3-2) and TRBJ1-2; perhaps TRBD1 as D (5 bases). Trimming cost V 1 base and J 5 bases, with 17 bases left between them. The CDR3 loop spans 16 amino acids. Looked up from germline, CDR1 is LGHDT and CDR2 is YNNKEL (reference sequence). CDR3 DNA: TGTGCCAGCAGCCAAGCCCACGGGGAGGGGTTGTATGGCTACACCTTC. It codes for CASSQAHGEGLYGYTF.

This clone has only a few counts. CDR3: CASSVAGSGIEKLFF. The CDR3 DNA reads TGTGCCAGCAGCGTAGCAGGATCGGGGATTGAAAAACTGTTTTTT. The V gene is TRBV9, the J gene TRBJ1-4; D unclear. Per the germline V gene, CDR1 is SGDLS and CDR2 is YYNGEE. V was cut by 0 bases and J by 7 bases, with 13 bases left in between. The CDR3 has 15 amino acids.

The J gene is TRBJ2-7, the V gene TRBV5-4; 9 bases line up with TRBD1. Germline V gene sequence: CDR1 SGHNT, CDR2 YYREEE (reference sequence). The V and J ends lost 3 bases and 4 bases, in that order; junction bases with no gene match: 8. The CDR3 runs 15 residues. CDR3 protein: CASSSTTGGGYEQYF. CDR3 nucleotide sequence: TGTGCCAGCAGCTCGACTACAGGGGGCGGGTACGAGCAGTACTTC.

The rearrangement uses TRBV5-4 and TRBJ2-4, with D perhaps assigned TRBD1 or TRBD2 (7 bases each). Between the trimmed V and J ends, which lost 9 bases and 8 bases, there was a span of 21 bases. CDR1 SGHNT and CDR2 YYREEE come from the germline V gene (reference sequence). The CDR3 has 14 amino acids. The CDR3 nucleotides read TGTGCCACCAAACTAGGGGGCGCGGGAGACATTCAGTACTTC. Translated, it gives CATKLGGAGDIQYF.

The table lists this clone with a count of one. This chain joins TRBV5-1 and TRBJ2-3, with TRBD2 matching over 11 bases. Trimming took 7 bases from V and 1 from J; bases not matched to a gene: 5. CDR1 is SGHRS, CDR2 YFSETQ, per germline. This CDR3 has 15 amino acids. The CDR3 sequence: CASGFSGGGTDTQYF. The CDR3 nucleotides read TGCGCCAGCGGATTTAGCGGGGGGGGCACAGATACGCAGTATTTT.

CDR3 in amino acids: CASSYGPGSGNTEAFF. CDR3 sequence (DNA): TGTGCCAGCAGTTATGGGCCCGGCTCTGGGAACACTGAAGCTTTCTTT. This chain uses TRBV27 with TRBJ1-1; D gene unclear. The CDR3 is made up of 16 amino acids. Germline lookup yields CDR1 MNHEY and CDR2 SMNVEV (reference sequence). V was shortened by 4 bases and J by 1 base, with 16 bases between the two germline ends.

Only one count was recorded for this clone. J is TRBJ2-3 and V is TRBV7-8; 12 bases map to TRBD2. The CDR3 is 14 residues long. The ends lost 3 bases at V and 12 bases at J; junction bases unmatched: 7. Germline CDR1 is SGHVS and CDR2 is FQNEAQ. The CDR3 DNA sequence: TGTGCCAGCAGCTTCAGACTAGCGGGAGTCGGCCAGTATTTT. It encodes CASSFRLAGVGQYF.

The CDR3 is CASSPGLVAFF. The CDR3 bases are TGTGCCAGCAGCCCCGGACTAGTAGCGTTCTTC. This rearrangement joins TRBV11-2 to TRBJ2-1; 7 bases map to TRBD2. The CDR3 sequence is 11 residues long. Germline CDR1 reads SGHAT; CDR2 reads FQNNGV. V trimming: 5 bases; J trimming: 15 bases; junction bases outside the gene matches: 7.